The 20 T cell receptor beta chains reported below all come from one sample, sequenced in a study of blood T cell repertoires in COVID-19. Assay: immunoSEQ multiplex PCR; the TCRdb copy retains only in-frame clones and omits some. The repertoire holds about 260,000 clones, with around 86% as singletons. The sample consisted of peripheral blood. Receptor source: a woman aged 40-49 years who had recovered from COVID-19.

This CDR3 reads CASSAPKGQGFDEQYF. DNA for the CDR3: TGTGCCAGCAGCGCCCCAAAGGGACAGGGGTTCGACGAGCAGTACTTC. V gene TRBV9 combines with J gene TRBJ2-7, with TRBD1 matching 10 bases. This CDR3 comprises 16 residues. CDR1 is SGDLS, CDR2 YYNGEE, per germline. V dropped 3 bases and J dropped 5; count of bases not matched to a gene: 11.

The rearrangement joins TRBV14 to TRBJ2-1, with 13 bases that match TRBD2. From germline, CDR1 is SGHDN and CDR2 FVKESK. J was trimmed by 9 bases and V by 4 bases; bases with no gene match: 12. The CDR3 is 17 amino acids. The CDR3 nucleotides are TGTGCCAGCAGCCGACACAGGACTAGCGGGGGCCTGGGTGAGCAGTTCTTC. Residues: CASSRHRTSGGLGEQFF.

This clone was recorded only once. The chain is built from TRBV10-3 and TRBJ2-5; tentatively, D is TRBD2 (6 bases). Between the trimmed V and J ends, which lost 4 bases and 0 bases, there was a span of 9 bases. Germline-derived CDR1 and CDR2 are ENHRY and SYGVKD. This CDR3 contains 14 residues. CDR3 sequence (DNA): TGTGCCATCAGTGGCCGGGACTACCAAGAGACCCAGTACTTC. It translates to CAISGRDYQETQYF.

The CDR3, as DNA: TGTGCCAGCAGGCGTGGGGGGGCTTTCTACAATGAGCAGTTCTTC. The encoded protein is CASRRGGAFYNEQFF. V gene TRBV6-5 combines with J gene TRBJ2-1; TRBD2 is a possible D gene (7 bases). V was cut by 6 bases and J by 3 bases, with 15 bases left in between. CDR1 and CDR2 (germline): MNHEY, SVGAGI. The CDR3 has 15 residues.

The gene calls are TRBV5-5 and TRBJ2-3, with D maybe TRBD2 (5 bases). CDR1 is SGHKS, CDR2 YYEKEE, per germline (reference sequence). The V end was cut by 7 bases, the J end by 2 bases, with 20 bases between. The CDR3 is 16 residues long. The CDR3 nucleotides are TGTGCCAGCGGCGCCGGCCTACTAGGACTCACAGATACGCAGTATTTT. This translates into CASGAGLLGLTDTQYF.

The gene calls are TRBV6-6 and TRBJ1-2, with D unresolved. Trimming stripped 5 bases from V and 0 bases from J, with 10 bases between. The germline gives CDR1 MNHNY, CDR2 SVGAGI (reference sequence). The CDR3 is 14 residues long. CDR3 bases: TGTGCCAGCAGTCCGCTGGGCCCTAACTATGGCTACACCTTC. Translating gives CASSPLGPNYGYTF.

The J gene is TRBJ1-2, the V gene TRBV30; 7 bases align to TRBD1. After removal of 4 bases from V and 5 bases from J, the junction contained 10 bases not matched to a gene. In germline, CDR1 is GTSNPN, CDR2 SVGIG (reference sequence). This CDR3 is built from 14 residues. CDR3 DNA: TGTGCCTGGAAATCACAGGGGCGCGGGTATGGCTACACCTTC. This encodes CAWKSQGRGYGYTF.

The J gene is TRBJ2-1, the V gene TRBV5-1; 10 nucleotides agree with TRBD2. Losses at the gene ends were 4 bases for V and 8 bases for J; bases not matched to a gene: 12. The germline V gene has CDR1 SGHRS and CDR2 YFSETQ. There are 16 residues in the CDR3. The CDR3: CASSAPYLAGEYEQFF. The CDR3 DNA reads TGCGCCAGCAGCGCCCCGTACCTAGCGGGGGAGTATGAGCAGTTCTTC.

This chain uses TRBV6-5 with TRBJ1-1; 12 bases fit TRBD1. The CDR3 length is 15 residues. V dropped 4 bases and J dropped 4; count of bases not matched to a gene: 4. Germline V lookup: CDR1 MNHEY, CDR2 SVGAGI. CDR3 sequence: CASSSKGQGATEAFF. In nucleotides, the CDR3 is TGTGCCAGCAGTTCAAAGGGACAGGGGGCCACTGAAGCTTTCTTT.

The J gene is TRBJ2-4, the V gene TRBV11-3; no clear D. The CDR3 spans 15 residues. V shed 0 bases and J shed 2 bases, with 8 bases lying between them. The germline V gene has CDR1 SGHNT and CDR2 YENEEA. This CDR3 is CASSLDGTTKNIQYF. Here the CDR3 DNA reads TGTGCCAGCAGCTTAGACGGCACTACCAAAAACATTCAGTACTTC.

The J gene is TRBJ2-5, the V gene TRBV5-3, with unresolved D. TRBV5-3 is designated an ORF whose function remains uncertain. The CDR3 length is 17 residues. The V and J ends lost 1 base and 5 bases respectively, with 21 bases between them. Here the CDR3 reads CARSLFYPGPEKETQYF. Written as DNA, the CDR3 is TGTGCCAGAAGCTTGTTCTATCCAGGCCCTGAAAAGGAGACCCAGTACTTC.

V is TRBV7-3 and J is TRBJ2-5; 13 bases are a match to TRBD2. CDR1 is SGHTA, CDR2 FQGTGA, per germline. There are 17 residues in the CDR3. V lost 5 bases and J lost 7; bases outside the gene matches: 13. As DNA, the CDR3 is TGTGCCAGCAGCAAACCGGGACTAGCGGGAAAAAGGGGGACCCAGTACTTC. This sequence encodes CASSKPGLAGKRGTQYF.

The chain carries TRBV7-2 and TRBJ1-2; D is perhaps TRBD1 (6 bases). The V gene's germline CDR1 is SGHTA and CDR2 FQGNSA. The CDR3 is 15 amino acids. Trimming removed 10 bases at V and 4 bases at J, with 22 bases between. The CDR3 nucleotides read TGTGCCACAAACCCTTGGGGGCAAAACCCCTATGGCTACACCTTC. Translation: CATNPWGQNPYGYTF.

The rearrangement uses TRBV19 and TRBJ2-7; no clear D gene. The CDR3 totals 13 residues. V gave up 3 bases and J gave up 3 bases, with 9 bases separating them. Germline CDR1 reads LNHDA; CDR2 reads SQIVND (reference sequence). In DNA, the CDR3 is TGTGCCAGTAGTATTATGTCAGGCTACGAGCAGTACTTC. It encodes CASSIMSGYEQYF.

V usage is TRBV6-5 and J usage is TRBJ2-7; D is possibly TRBD1 (5 bases). V dropped 7 bases and J dropped 2 bases, with 12 bases sitting between them. This CDR3 region has 13 residues. Germline V gene data show CDR1 as MNHEY and CDR2 as SVGAGI. The CDR3 DNA follows: TGTGCCAGCATCTTGGGGCCAGCCTACGAGCAGTACTTC. Protein sequence: CASILGPAYEQYF.

This clone occurred once. The genes are TRBV14 and TRBJ1-1, with 9 bases identical to TRBD1. This CDR3 spans 16 amino acids. Germline assignment: CDR1 SGHDN and CDR2 FVKESK. With V trimmed by 2 bases and J by 1 base, 5 bases remained unmatched. The CDR3 sequence is CASSQHPGQGNTEAFF. The DNA of the CDR3 is TGTGCCAGCAGCCAACATCCGGGACAGGGGAACACTGAAGCTTTCTTT.

This clone has more than one count but fewer than ten. CDR3 sequence (DNA): TGTGCCAGCAGTTTGAGTCATTATAGCAATCAGCCCCAGCATTTT. Protein product: CASSLSHYSNQPQHF. V is TRBV28 and J is TRBJ1-5; D ambiguous. This CDR3 region has 15 residues. The germline V and J ends were trimmed by 3 bases and 0 bases, with 9 bases remaining between them. Per germline, CDR1 MDHEN and CDR2 SYDVKM.

The chain recombines TRBV12-3 or TRBV12-4 with TRBJ1-2, with D maybe TRBD1 (5 bases). Between the trimmed V and J ends, which lost 10 bases and 0 bases, there was a span of 12 bases. This CDR3 has 13 amino acids. This CDR3 is CATARGPNYGYTF. The CDR3 DNA follows: TGTGCCACCGCTAGGGGTCCTAACTATGGCTACACCTTC.

V is TRBV9 and J is TRBJ2-3, with 11 positions matching TRBD2. With V trimmed by 4 bases and J by 3 bases, 4 bases remained unmatched. Germline lookup yields CDR1 SGDLS and CDR2 YYNGEE. The CDR3 extends over 15 amino acids. In DNA, the CDR3 is TGTGCCAGCAGCCTGAGACTAGCGGGGACAGATACGCAGTATTTT. Encoded protein: CASSLRLAGTDTQYF.

The chain is built from TRBV9 and TRBJ2-2; possible D gene TRBD1, 5 bases. Germline CDR1 is SGDLS and CDR2 is YYNGEE. V shed 4 bases and J shed 0 bases, with 10 bases lying between them. This CDR3 region has 15 residues. The DNA of the CDR3 is TGTGCCAGCAGCCCAGGGCATTCGAACACCGGGGAGCTGTTTTTT. It encodes CASSPGHSNTGELFF.